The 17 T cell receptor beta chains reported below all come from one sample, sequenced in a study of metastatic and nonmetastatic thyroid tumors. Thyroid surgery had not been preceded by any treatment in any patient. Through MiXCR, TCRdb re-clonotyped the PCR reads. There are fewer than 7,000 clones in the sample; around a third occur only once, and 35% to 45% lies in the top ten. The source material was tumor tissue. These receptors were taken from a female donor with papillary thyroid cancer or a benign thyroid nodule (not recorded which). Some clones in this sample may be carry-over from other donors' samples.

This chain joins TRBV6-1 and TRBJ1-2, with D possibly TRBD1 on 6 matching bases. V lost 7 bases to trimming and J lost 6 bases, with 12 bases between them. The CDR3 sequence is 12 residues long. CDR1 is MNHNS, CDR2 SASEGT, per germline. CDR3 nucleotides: TGTGCCAGCACCAGGGGCTCGGATGGCTACACCTTC. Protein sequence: CASTRGSDGYTF.

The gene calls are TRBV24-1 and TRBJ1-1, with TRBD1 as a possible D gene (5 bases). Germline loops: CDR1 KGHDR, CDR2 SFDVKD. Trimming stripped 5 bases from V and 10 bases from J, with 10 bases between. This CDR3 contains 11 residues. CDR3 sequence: CATSAAGRAFF. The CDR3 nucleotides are TGTGCCACCAGTGCGGCAGGGAGAGCTTTCTTT.

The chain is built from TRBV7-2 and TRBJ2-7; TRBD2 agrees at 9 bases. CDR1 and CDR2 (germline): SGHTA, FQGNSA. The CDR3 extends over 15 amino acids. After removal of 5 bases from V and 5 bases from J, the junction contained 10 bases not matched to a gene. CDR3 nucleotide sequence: TGTGCCAGCAGCGCCACTAGCGGGTCGACGAACGAGCAGTACTTC. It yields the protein CASSATSGSTNEQYF.

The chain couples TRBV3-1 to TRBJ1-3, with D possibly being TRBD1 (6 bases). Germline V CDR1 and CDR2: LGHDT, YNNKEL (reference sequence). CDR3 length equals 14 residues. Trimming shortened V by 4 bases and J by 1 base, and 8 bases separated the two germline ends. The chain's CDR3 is CASSLQGSGNTIYF. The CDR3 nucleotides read TGTGCCAGCAGCCTCCAGGGGTCTGGAAACACCATATATTTT. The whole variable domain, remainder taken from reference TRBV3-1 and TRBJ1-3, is DTAVSQTPKYLVTQMGNDKSIKCEQNLGHDTMYWYKQDSKKFLKIMFSYNNKELIINETVPNRFSPKSPDKAHLNLHINSLELGDSAVYFCASSLQGSGNTIYFGEGSWLTVV.

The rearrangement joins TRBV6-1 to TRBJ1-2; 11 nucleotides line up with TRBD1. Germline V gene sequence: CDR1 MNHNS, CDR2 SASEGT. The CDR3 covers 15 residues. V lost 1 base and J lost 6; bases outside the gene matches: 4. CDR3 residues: CASSEGTGGADGYTF. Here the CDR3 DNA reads TGTGCCAGCAGTGAAGGGACAGGGGGCGCGGATGGCTACACCTTC.

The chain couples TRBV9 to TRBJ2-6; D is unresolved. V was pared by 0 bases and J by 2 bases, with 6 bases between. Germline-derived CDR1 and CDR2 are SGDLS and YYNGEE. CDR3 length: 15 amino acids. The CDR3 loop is CASSVELAGANVLTF. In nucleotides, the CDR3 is TGTGCCAGCAGCGTAGAGTTGGCTGGGGCCAACGTCCTGACTTTC.

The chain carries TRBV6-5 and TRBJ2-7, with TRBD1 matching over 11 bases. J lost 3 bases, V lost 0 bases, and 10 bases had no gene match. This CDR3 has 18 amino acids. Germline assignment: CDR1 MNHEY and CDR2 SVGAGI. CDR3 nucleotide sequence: TGTGCCAGCAGTTACTCCCCCAACCGGGGGACAGGGGGCTACGAGCAGTACTTC. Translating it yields CASSYSPNRGTGGYEQYF.

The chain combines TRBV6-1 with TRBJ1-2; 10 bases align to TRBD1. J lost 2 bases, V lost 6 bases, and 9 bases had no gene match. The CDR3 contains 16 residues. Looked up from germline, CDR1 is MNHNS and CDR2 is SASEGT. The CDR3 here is CASRTDRGGSNYGYTF. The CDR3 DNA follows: TGTGCCAGCAGAACGGACAGGGGGGGGAGCAACTATGGCTACACCTTC.

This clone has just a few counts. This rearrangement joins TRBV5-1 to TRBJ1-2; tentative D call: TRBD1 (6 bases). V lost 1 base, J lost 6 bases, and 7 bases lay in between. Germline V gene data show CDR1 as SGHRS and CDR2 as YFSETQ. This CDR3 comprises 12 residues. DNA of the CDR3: TGCGCCAGCAGCTTGAGGGGGGATGGCTACACCTTC. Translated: CASSLRGDGYTF.

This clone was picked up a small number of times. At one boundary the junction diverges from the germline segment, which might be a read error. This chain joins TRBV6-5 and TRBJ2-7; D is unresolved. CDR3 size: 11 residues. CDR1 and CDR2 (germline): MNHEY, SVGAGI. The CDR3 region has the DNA TGTACCAGCAGTAGGGCCTACGAGCATTACTTC. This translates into CTSSRAYEHYF.

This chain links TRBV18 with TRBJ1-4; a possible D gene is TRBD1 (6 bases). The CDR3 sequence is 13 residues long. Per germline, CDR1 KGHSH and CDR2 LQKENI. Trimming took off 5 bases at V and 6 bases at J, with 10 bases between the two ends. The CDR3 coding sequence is TGTGCCAGCTCAAAGGACAGCTATGAAAAACTGTTTTTT. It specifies CASSKDSYEKLFF.

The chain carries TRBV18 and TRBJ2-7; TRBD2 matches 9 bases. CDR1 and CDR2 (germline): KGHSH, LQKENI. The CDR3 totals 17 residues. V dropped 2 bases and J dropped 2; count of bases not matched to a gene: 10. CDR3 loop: CASSPSSSGAATYEQYF. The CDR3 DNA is TGTGCCAGCTCACCAAGCTCTAGCGGGGCCGCTACCTACGAGCAGTACTTC.

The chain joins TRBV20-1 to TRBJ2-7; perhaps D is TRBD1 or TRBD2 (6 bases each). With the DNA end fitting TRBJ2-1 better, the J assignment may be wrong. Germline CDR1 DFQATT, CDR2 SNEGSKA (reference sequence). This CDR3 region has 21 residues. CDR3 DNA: TGCAGTGCTAGAGGTTTACAAACTAGCACTAGGGGGAGCCTCGTCGTCGACGAGCAGTTCTTC. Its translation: CSARGLQTSTRGSLVVDEQFF.

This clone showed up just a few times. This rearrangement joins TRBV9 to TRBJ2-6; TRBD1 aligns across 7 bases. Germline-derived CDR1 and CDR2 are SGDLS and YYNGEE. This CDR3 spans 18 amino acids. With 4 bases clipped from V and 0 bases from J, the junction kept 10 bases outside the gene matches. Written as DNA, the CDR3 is TGTGCCAGCAGCCCCTGGGACAGAGCAACCTCTGGGGCCAACGTCCTGACTTTC. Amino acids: CASSPWDRATSGANVLTF. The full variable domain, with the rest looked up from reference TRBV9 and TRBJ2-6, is DSGVTQTPKHLITATGQRVTLRCSPRSGDLSVYWYQQSLDQGLQFLIQYYNGEERAKGNILERFSAQQFPDLHSELNLSSLELGDSALYFCASSPWDRATSGANVLTFGAGSRLTVL.

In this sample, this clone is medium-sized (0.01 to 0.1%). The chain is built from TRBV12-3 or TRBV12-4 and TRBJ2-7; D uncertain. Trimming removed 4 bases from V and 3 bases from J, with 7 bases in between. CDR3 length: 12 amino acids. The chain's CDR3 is CASSSDGYEQYF. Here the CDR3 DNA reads TGTGCCAGCAGTTCAGACGGCTACGAGCAGTACTTC.

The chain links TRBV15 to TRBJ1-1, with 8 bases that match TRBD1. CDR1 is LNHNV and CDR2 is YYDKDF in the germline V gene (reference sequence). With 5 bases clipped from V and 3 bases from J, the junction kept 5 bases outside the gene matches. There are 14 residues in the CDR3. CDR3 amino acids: CATSQGQGDTEAFF. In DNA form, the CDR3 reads TGTGCCACCAGCCAAGGACAGGGCGACACTGAAGCTTTCTTT.

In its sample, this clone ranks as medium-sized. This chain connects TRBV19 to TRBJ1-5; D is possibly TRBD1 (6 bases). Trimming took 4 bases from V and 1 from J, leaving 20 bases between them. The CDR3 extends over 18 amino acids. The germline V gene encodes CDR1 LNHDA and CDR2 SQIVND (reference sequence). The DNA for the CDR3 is TGTGCCAGTAGTAACAGGGTGGTAATTAGCGGAAGCAATCAGCCCCAGCATTTT. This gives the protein CASSNRVVISGSNQPQHF.